The rows below give T cell receptor beta chains drawn from one sample of a study of radiotherapy plus CTLA-4 blockade in lung cancer. Using immunoSEQ multiplex PCR, the repertoire was profiled, and TCRdb retains in-frame clones only, with some absent. The repertoire consists of approximately 28,000 clones, with around 85% occurring once and the leading ten covering 7% to 8%. The sample here was peripheral blood, taken from a patient treated with radiotherapy plus ipilimumab. The receptors originated from a human donor with non-small cell lung cancer who had stable disease on radiotherapy plus ipilimumab. Both conserved end residues are part of each CDR3. Fields, in order: clone size, D gene, V gene, J gene, CDR3 protein, CDR3 DNA. A D gene is named only where the DNA matches it firmly. Clone size is not always given. Where it is, it says once, few, many or a class for expanded clones.

-	-	TRBV10-3	TRBJ1-6	CAIRTGVSNSPPHF	TGTGCCATTAGGACGGGCGTCAGTAATTCACCCCCCCACTTT
-	-	TRBV19	TRBJ2-5	CASSTGVQETQYF	TGTGCCAGTAGTACAGGTGTCCAAGAGACCCAGTACTTC
-	TRBD1	TRBV6-1	TRBJ1-3	CASRMDRAGNTIYF	TGTGCCAGCAGGATGGACAGGGCTGGAAACACCATATATTTT
-	TRBD1	TRBV27	TRBJ2-3	CASILQGASLATDTQYF	TGTGCCAGCATTCTTCAGGGGGCGAGTCTAGCCACAGATACGCAGTATTTT
few	TRBD1	TRBV7-9	TRBJ1-5	CASSSTGGAEQPQHF	TGTGCCAGCAGCTCGACAGGGGGCGCGGAGCAGCCCCAGCATTTT
-	-	TRBV9	TRBJ1-1	CASSVAGRPAEAFF	TGTGCCAGCAGCGTAGCGGGGAGGCCCGCTGAAGCTTTCTTT
once	-	TRBV5-1	TRBJ2-3	CASSPETGRSGDTQYF	TGCGCCAGCAGCCCTGAGACAGGTCGAAGCGGGGATACGCAGTATTTT
-	TRBD1	TRBV18	TRBJ2-6	CASSSWTGGAGANVLTF	TGTGCCAGCTCATCTTGGACAGGGGGCGCTGGGGCCAACGTCCTGACTTTC
-	-	TRBV5-4	TRBJ2-5	CASSSQSGVRQETQYF	TGTGCCAGCAGCTCGCAATCAGGGGTCCGCCAAGAGACCCAGTACTTC
-	TRBD1	TRBV13	TRBJ2-5	CASSLGTGRQETQYF	TGTGCCAGCAGCCTGGGGACAGGGCGCCAAGAGACCCAGTACTTC
-	TRBD1	TRBV27	TRBJ1-2	CASTKKGTGIHYGYTF	TGTGCCAGCACTAAGAAAGGGACAGGGATCCACTATGGCTACACCTTC
-	TRBD1	TRBV14	TRBJ2-5	CASSWGQGAQETQYF	TGTGCCAGCAGCTGGGGACAGGGGGCTCAAGAGACCCAGTACTTC
few	-	TRBV29-1	TRBJ1-1	CSVERGASEAFF	TGCAGCGTTGAAAGGGGGGCATCTGAAGCTTTCTTT
-	-	TRBV19	TRBJ1-6	CASRTALGTNSPLHF	TGTGCCAGTAGGACAGCCTTGGGGACTAATTCACCCCTCCACTTT
-	-	TRBV6-1	TRBJ1-4	CATQSGGENEKLFF	TGTGCCACCCAAAGTGGGGGGGAAAATGAAAAACTGTTTTTT
few	-	TRBV6-1	TRBJ1-1	CASSGETVYTEAFF	TGTGCCAGCAGTGGGGAAACAGTTTACACTGAAGCTTTCTTT
-	-	TRBV10-3	TRBJ2-2	CAISGLGRPGELFF	TGTGCCATCAGTGGACTGGGACGACCCGGGGAGCTGTTTTTT